This is a list of T cell receptor beta chains from one sample in a study of CD8 T cells in Susac syndrome. TCRdb re-analysed the immunoSEQ multiplex PCR reads in MiXCR, keeping a single row per CDR3 protein. The top ten hold approximately 0.11% of the sample, which has 140,000 to 150,000 distinct CDR3 sequences, approximately 96% seen once. Material for sequencing was CD4+ T cells from PBMCs. Source of these receptors: a human donor with multiple sclerosis. The CDR3 runs from the conserved cysteine through the conserved F or W. The order of the fields is clone size, J gene, V gene, D gene, CDR3 protein, CDR3 DNA. The D gene is left open where the match is weak. Rows may omit the clone size; those that give it use once, few, many or a size class.

. | TRBJ2-7 | TRBV20-1 | TRBD1 | CSARYSTGTTYEQYF | TGCAGTGCTAGATATTCGACAGGGACCACCTACGAGCAGTACTTC
. | TRBJ1-2 | TRBV20-1 | TRBD1 | CSARVGGQGAYGYTF | TGCAGTGCTAGAGTTGGGGGACAGGGGGCCTATGGCTACACCTTC
. | TRBJ1-4 | TRBV27 | . | CASSARQAPNEKLFF | TGTGCCAGCAGTGCCCGACAGGCGCCTAATGAAAAACTGTTTTTT
once | TRBJ2-2 | TRBV12-3/TRBV12-4 | TRBD2 | CASSPVLAGTGELFF | TGTGCCAGCAGTCCCGTACTAGCGGGTACCGGGGAGCTGTTTTTT
. | TRBJ2-3 | TRBV5-6 | . | CASSQWDTQYF | TGTGCCAGCAGTCAGTGGGATACGCAGTATTTT
. | TRBJ2-7 | TRBV20-1 | . | CSAIPEWFLTEQYF | TGCAGTGCGATCCCTGAATGGTTTTTGACCGAGCAGTACTTC
. | TRBJ1-3 | TRBV5-1 | . | CASSLEGRSSGNTIYF | TGCGCCAGCAGCTTGGAGGGACGGTCCTCTGGAAACACCATATATTTT
. | TRBJ2-5 | TRBV16 | . | CASSPSMGETQYF | TGTGCCAGCAGCCCCTCTATGGGAGAGACCCAGTACTTC
. | TRBJ2-7 | TRBV6-6 | . | CASRGRGSITPYEQYF | TGTGCCAGCAGGGGGAGGGGGTCTATAACCCCCTACGAGCAGTACTTC
. | TRBJ2-3 | TRBV6-5 | TRBD2 | CASSHGTSGRARADTQYF | TGTGCCAGCAGTCACGGGACTAGCGGGAGGGCCCGCGCAGATACGCAGTATTTT